The clone carrying this T cell receptor beta chain was counted at least ten times. The antigen is undetermined. This specimen comes from a study of T cell repertoires in cytomegalovirus infection. As for the study in general: Indications of both CMV infection and matching HLA type were provided by public TCR beta signatures.

Study results and limitations: Accumulated public TCR beta family frequency recognized individuals carrying CMV together with the relevant HLA. Dominant in the ex vivo response were TCR beta clonotypes restricted by HLA-C and specific for CMV.

TCRdb redid the calling of the reads with MiXCR, one entry per CDR3 protein. The table records hundreds of thousands of distinct CDR3 sequences, roughly a quarter of them present only once. Germline V gives CDR1 MGHRA, CDR2 YSYEKL. V lost 8 bases and J 0 bases, leaving 4 bases between the germline ends. This CDR3 comprises 11 residues. The rearrangement uses TRBV4-1 and TRBJ1-1; D gene uncertain. The source material was CD8+ T cells from PBMCs. This sequence was found in a human donor in good health (CMV status not recorded). Some clones in this sample may be carry-over from other donors' samples. The CDR3 DNA reads TGCGCCAGCGGGATGAACACTGAAGCTTTCTTT. Amino acids: CASGMNTEAFF.